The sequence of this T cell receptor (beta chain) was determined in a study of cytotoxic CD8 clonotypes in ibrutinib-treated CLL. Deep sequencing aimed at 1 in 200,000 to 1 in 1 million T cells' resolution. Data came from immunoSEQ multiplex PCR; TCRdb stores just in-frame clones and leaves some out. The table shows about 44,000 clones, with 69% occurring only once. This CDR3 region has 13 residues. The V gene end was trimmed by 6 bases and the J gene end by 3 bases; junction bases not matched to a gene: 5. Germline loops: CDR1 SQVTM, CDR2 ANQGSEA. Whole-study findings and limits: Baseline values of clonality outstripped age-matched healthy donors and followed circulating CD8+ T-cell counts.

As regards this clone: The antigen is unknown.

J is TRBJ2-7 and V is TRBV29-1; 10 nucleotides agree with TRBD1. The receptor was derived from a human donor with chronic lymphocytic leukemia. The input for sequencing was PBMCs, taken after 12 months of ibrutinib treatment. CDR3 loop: CSVSGTGVYEQYF. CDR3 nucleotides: TGCAGCGTCTCCGGGACAGGGGTCTACGAGCAGTACTTC.